This T cell receptor beta chain is from a study of T cell responses to AZD1222 COVID-19 vaccine. About this clone itself: Antigen specificity is unknown.

V lost 5 bases and J 8 bases, leaving 17 bases between the germline ends. Germline V gene lookup returns CDR1 SEHNR and CDR2 FQNEAQ (reference sequence). There are 14 residues in the CDR3. Study conclusions and caveats: White British ancestry dominated among donors, who included more females, and clonal diversity was possibly underestimated. Spike as a whole was targeted by vaccine-associated CD4 TCRs, dominant at 160-218 and 743-854.

Assay: immunoSEQ multiplex PCR; the TCRdb copy retains only in-frame clones and omits some. The sample records around 96,000 clones, about 88% being singletons. This specimen was peripheral blood, taken on day 0 of AZD1222 vaccination. The chain combines TRBV7-9 with TRBJ2-3, with a weak D call TRBD1 (5 bases). This sequence originates from an adult in good health. CDR3 sequence reads: CASSPSGLVATQYF. The CDR3, as DNA: TGTGCCAGCAGCCCGTCAGGGTTAGTCGCTACGCAGTATTTT. The entire variable domain, with the rest obtained from reference TRBV7-9 and TRBJ2-3, is as follows: DTGVSQNPRHKITKRGQNVTFRCDPISEHNRLYWYRQTLGQGPEFLTYFQNEAQLEKSRLLSDRFSAERPKGSFSTLEIQRTEQGDSAMYLCASSPSGLVATQYFGPGTRLTVL.